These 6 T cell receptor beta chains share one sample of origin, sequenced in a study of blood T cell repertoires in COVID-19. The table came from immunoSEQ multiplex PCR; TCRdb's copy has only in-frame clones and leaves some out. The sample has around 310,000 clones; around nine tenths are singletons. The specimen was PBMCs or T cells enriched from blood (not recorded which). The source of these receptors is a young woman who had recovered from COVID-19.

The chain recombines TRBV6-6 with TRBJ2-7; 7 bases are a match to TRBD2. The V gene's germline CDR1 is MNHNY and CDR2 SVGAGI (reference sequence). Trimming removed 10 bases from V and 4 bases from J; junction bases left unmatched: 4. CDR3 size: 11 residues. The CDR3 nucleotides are TGTGCCACCGTTAGCGGGTACGAGCAGTACTTC. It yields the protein CATVSGYEQYF.

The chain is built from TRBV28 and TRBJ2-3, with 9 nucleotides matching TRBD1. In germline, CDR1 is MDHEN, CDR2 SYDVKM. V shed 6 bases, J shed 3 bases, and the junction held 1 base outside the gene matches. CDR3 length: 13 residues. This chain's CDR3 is CASRGQGTDTQYF. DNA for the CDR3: TGTGCCAGCAGGGGACAGGGTACAGATACGCAGTATTTT. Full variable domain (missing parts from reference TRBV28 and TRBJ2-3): DVKVTQSSRYLVKRTGEKVFLECVQDMDHENMFWYRQDPGLGLRLIYFSYDVKMKEKGDIPEGYSVSREKKERFSLILESASTNQTSMYLCASRGQGTDTQYFGPGTRLTVL.

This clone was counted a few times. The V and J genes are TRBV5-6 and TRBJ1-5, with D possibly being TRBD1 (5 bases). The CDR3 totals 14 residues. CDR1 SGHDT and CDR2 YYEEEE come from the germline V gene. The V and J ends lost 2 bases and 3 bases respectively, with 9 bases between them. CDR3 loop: CASSFDRFNQPQHF. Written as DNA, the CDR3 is TGTGCCAGCAGCTTTGACAGATTCAATCAGCCCCAGCATTTT. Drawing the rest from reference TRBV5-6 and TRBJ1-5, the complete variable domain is DAGVTQSPTHLIKTRGQQVTLRCSPKSGHDTVSWYQQALGQGPQFIFQYYEEEERQRGNFPDRFSGHQFPNYSSELNVNALLLGDSALYLCASSFDRFNQPQHFGDGTRLSIL.

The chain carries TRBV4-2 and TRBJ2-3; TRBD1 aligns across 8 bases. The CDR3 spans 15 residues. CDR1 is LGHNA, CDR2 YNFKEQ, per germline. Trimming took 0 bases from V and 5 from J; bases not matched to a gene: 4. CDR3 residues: CASSQDWDRIDTQYF. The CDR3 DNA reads TGTGCCAGCAGCCAAGATTGGGACAGGATAGATACGCAGTATTTT.

CDR3 protein: CSAGLVSYNEQFF. The CDR3 DNA follows: TGCAGCGCCGGACTAGTCTCCTACAATGAGCAGTTCTTC. The chain is built from TRBV29-1 and TRBJ2-1, with TRBD2 matching over 7 bases. The ends lost 7 bases at V and 0 bases at J; junction bases unmatched: 3. CDR1 and CDR2 from the germline V gene are SQVTM and ANQGSEA. This CDR3 region has 13 residues.

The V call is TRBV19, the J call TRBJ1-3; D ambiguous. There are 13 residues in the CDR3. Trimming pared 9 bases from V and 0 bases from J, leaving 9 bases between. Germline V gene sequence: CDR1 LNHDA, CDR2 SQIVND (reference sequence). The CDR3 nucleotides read TGTGCCAGCACCACAGTCTCTGGAAACACCATATATTTT. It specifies CASTTVSGNTIYF. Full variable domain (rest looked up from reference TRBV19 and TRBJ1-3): DGGITQSPKYLFRKEGQNVTLSCEQNLNHDAMYWYRQDPGQGLRLIYYSQIVNDFQKGDIAEGYSVSREKKESFPLTVTSAQKNPTAFYLCASTTVSGNTIYFGEGSWLTVV.